This T cell receptor beta chain comes out of a study of T cell repertoires in cytomegalovirus infection (dated by TCRdb to the late 2010s). About the investigation overall: The peptide stimulations were aimed at well-studied HLA-B-restricted epitopes as well as recently identified HLA-C-restricted CMV epitopes, whose presentation resists viral immunomodulation. Donor HLA type was relevant to the analysis, as public TCR beta signatures indicated carriage of CMV infection together with the matching HLA type.

This sample's treatment or condition label indicates: in vitro stimulation with specific CMV peptide epitopes to enrich CMV-specific T cells. For sequencing, an Illumina HiSeq 1500 was employed. In TCRdb, the public reads were trimmed at Q25 with fastp and aligned with MiXCR, with productive beta chains retained. A single entry per CDR3 protein holds the most common genes and DNA from its merged rows. In all, the sample holds about 830,000 distinct CDR3 sequences, and 30% to 35% of those were seen once. The ten top clones hold roughly 12% of the sample. On the study overall, not on this receptor specifically: The ex vivo response was dominated by HLA-C-restricted CMV-specific TCR beta clonotypes, and the single most frequent clonotype in two of eight donors was supplied by these HLA-C-restricted clonotypes. In both this cohort and an independent roughly 350-donor cohort, the cumulative frequency of public TCR beta family members distinguished carriers of CMV infection plus the relevant HLA type.

V and J are truncated by 5 bases and 6 bases respectively, leaving an intervening sequence of 20 bases. From the cysteine up to the phenylalanine, the CDR3 has a length of 16 residues. The sequence is cut down to CDR3 DNA, 48 bases in frame from base 1. Via the germline V gene, CDR1 is SGHVS and CDR2 FNYEAQ. Points on this clonotype: The specificity of this receptor is unknown. The sample holds no much larger clone one base away, and base qualities are not on file.

This TCR was recovered from a human donor in good health (CMV status not recorded). Some clones in this sample may be carry-over from other donors' samples. The input for sequencing was cultured CD8+ T cells from PBMCs, taken from culture after CMV antigen stimulation. This chain joins TRBV7-6 to TRBJ2-1; the D gene is perhaps TRBD1, from 6 matching bases. The CDR3 protein sequence reads: CASSRNRQETINEQFF. The nucleotides read TGTGCCAGCAGCCGTAATCGACAGGAGACCATCAATGAGCAGTTCTTC.